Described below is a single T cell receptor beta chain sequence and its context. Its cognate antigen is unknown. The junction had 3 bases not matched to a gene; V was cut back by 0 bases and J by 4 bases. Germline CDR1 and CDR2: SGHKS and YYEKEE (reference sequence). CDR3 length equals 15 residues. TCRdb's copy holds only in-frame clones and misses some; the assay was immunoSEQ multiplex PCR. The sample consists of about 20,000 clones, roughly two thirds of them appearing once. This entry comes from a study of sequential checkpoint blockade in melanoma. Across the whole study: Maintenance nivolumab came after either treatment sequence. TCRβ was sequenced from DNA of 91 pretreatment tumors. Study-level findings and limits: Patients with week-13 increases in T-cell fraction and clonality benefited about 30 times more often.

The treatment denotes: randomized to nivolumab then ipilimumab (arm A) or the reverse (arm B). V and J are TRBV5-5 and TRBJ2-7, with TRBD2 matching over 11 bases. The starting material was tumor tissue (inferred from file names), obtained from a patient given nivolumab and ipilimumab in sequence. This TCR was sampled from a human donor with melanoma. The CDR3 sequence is CASSLAGTSGYEQYF. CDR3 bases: TGTGCCAGCAGCTTGGCCGGGACTAGCGGTTACGAGCAGTACTTC.